Given below is one TCR beta chain in context. These data come from a study of shared clonotypes between healthy human individuals. Clones were sequenced by immunoSEQ multiplex PCR, and TCRdb holds only the in-frame ones, with some missing. The sample lists over a million clones, around 95% occurring once. The TCR was taken from a young man in good health. Sequenced material: naive CD4+ T cells sorted from blood. Specified subset: CD45RA+ positively selected.

CDR3 coding DNA: TGTGCCAGCAGCTATAGCGGCGAGCAGTTCTTC. Amino acids: CASSYSGEQFF. This sequence joins TRBV2 and TRBJ2-1; perhaps TRBD2 as D (6 bases). There are 11 residues in the CDR3. Per the germline V gene, CDR1 is SNHLY and CDR2 is FYNNEI. V was cut by 6 bases and J by 10 bases, with 10 bases left in between.